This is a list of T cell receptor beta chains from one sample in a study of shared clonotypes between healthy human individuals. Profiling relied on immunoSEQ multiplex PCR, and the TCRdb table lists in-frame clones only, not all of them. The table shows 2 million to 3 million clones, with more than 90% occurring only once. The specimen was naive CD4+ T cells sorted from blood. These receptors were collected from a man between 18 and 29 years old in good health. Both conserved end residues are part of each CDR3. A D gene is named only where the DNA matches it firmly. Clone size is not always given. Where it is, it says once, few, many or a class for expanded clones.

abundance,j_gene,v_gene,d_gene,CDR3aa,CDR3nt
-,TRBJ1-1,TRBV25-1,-,CASSESGRRNTEAFF,TGTGCCAGCAGTGAATCGGGTAGACGGAACACTGAAGCTTTCTTT
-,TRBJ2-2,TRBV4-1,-,CASSQIRQAGPGELFF,TGCGCCAGCAGCCAAATTCGACAGGCCGGACCTGGGGAGCTGTTTTTT
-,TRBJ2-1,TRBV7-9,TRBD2,CASSTTSGNYNEQFF,TGTGCCAGCAGCACGACTAGCGGGAATTACAATGAGCAGTTCTTC
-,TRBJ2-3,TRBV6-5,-,CASSQPGRTRDTQYF,TGTGCCAGCAGTCAACCGGGACGGACAAGAGATACGCAGTATTTT
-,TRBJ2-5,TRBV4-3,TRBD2,CASSQGLAGVVQETQYF,TGCGCCAGCAGCCAAGGTCTAGCGGGAGTGGTTCAAGAGACCCAGTACTTC
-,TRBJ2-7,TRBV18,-,CASSKNRVPYEQYF,TGTGCCAGCTCAAAGAACAGGGTACCCTACGAGCAGTACTTC
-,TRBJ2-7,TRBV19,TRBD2,CASSILAASPYEQYF,TGTGCCAGTAGTATTCTAGCGGCATCGCCCTACGAGCAGTACTTC
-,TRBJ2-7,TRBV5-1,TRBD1,CASSLGDRDRYEQYF,TGCGCCAGCAGCTTGGGGGACAGAGACCGCTACGAGCAGTACTTC
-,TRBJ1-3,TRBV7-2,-,CASSLREGNTIYF,TGTGCCAGCAGCTTACGAGAAGGAAACACCATATATTTT
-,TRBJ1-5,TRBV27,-,CATRPSNQPQHF,TGTGCCACCCGTCCGAGCAATCAGCCCCAGCATTTT
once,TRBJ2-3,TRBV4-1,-,CASSQAGTYTDTQYF,TGCGCCAGCAGCCAAGCGGGGACTTACACAGATACGCAGTATTTT
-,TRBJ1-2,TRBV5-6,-,CASSRTVPVNYGYTF,TGTGCCAGCAGTCGGACAGTCCCGGTTAACTATGGCTACACCTTC
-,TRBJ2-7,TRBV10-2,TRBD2,CASTIISAGEVYEQYF,TGCGCCAGCACCATAATTTCAGCGGGAGAGGTATACGAGCAGTACTTC
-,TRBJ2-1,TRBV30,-,CAWSFDNEQFF,TGTGCCTGGAGCTTTGACAATGAGCAGTTCTTC
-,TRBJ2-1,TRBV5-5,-,CASSSRWSSYNEQFF,TGTGCCAGCAGCTCCCGATGGAGCTCCTACAATGAGCAGTTCTTC
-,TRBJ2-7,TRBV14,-,CASSQRSGDEQYF,TGTGCCAGCAGTCAAAGGTCAGGGGACGAGCAGTACTTC
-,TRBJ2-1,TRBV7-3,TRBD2,CASSHSGGASSNEQFF,TGTGCCAGCAGTCATAGCGGGGGGGCCTCAAGCAATGAGCAGTTCTTC
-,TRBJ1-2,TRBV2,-,CASSVSENYGYTF,TGTGCCAGCAGTGTGTCAGAGAACTATGGCTACACCTTC
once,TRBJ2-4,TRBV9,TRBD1,CASSVGGQGAQYF,TGTGCCAGCAGCGTAGGGGGACAGGGGGCGCAGTACTTC
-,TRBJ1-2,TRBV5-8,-,CASSLEGSGSYGYTF,TGTGCCAGCAGCTTGGAGGGATCCGGGTCATATGGCTACACCTTC
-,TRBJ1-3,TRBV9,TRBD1,CASSADRLNTIYF,TGTGCCAGCAGCGCGGACAGGCTAAACACCATATATTTT
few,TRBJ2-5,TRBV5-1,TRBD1,CASSLGQGRETQYF,TGCGCCAGCAGCTTGGGACAGGGTCGAGAGACCCAGTACTTC
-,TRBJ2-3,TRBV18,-,CASSQMTDTQYF,TGTGCCAGCTCACAAATGACAGATACGCAGTATTTT
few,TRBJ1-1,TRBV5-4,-,CASSRGSGEYAEAFF,TGTGCCAGCAGCAGGGGGTCGGGGGAGTACGCTGAAGCTTTCTTT
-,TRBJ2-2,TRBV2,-,CASTETGITGELFF,TGTGCCAGCACAGAGACAGGAATCACCGGGGAGCTGTTTTTT
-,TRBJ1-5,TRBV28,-,CAIAGGNQPQHF,TGTGCCATAGCAGGGGGCAATCAGCCCCAGCATTTT
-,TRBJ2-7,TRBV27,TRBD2,CASSWGLGREGFGEQYF,TGTGCCAGCAGTTGGGGCCTGGGTAGGGAGGGCTTTGGCGAGCAGTACTTC
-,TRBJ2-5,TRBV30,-,CAWSVGTSARYQETQYF,TGTGCCTGGAGTGTAGGGACGTCCGCCCGGTACCAAGAGACCCAGTACTTC
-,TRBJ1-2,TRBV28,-,CASTSTGLSGYTF,TGTGCCAGCACCTCAACAGGGCTAAGTGGCTACACCTTC